Following are 32 T cell receptor beta chains from one sample sequenced in a study of CD4+ T cells in melanoma. The method was immunoSEQ multiplex PCR; TCRdb's version includes in-frame clones alone and lacks a portion of them. Of 6,000 to 8,500 clones in the sample, about three fifths are singletons; the top ten hold 22%. Sequenced input: cells from a culture (not recorded whether cultured in vitro). Receptor source: a human donor with melanoma.

The gene calls are TRBV19 and TRBJ2-7, with D possibly TRBD2 on 6 matching bases. V gave up 6 bases and J gave up 2 bases, with 11 bases separating them. This CDR3 spans 13 amino acids. Germline V gives CDR1 LNHDA, CDR2 SQIVND (reference sequence). CDR3 amino acids: CASSLGGTYEQYF. The CDR3 DNA reads TGTGCCAGTAGCCTCGGGGGTACCTACGAGCAGTACTTC.

V is TRBV19 and J is TRBJ2-1, with 7 positions matching TRBD1. With V trimmed by 5 bases and J by 4 bases, 2 bases remained unmatched. This CDR3 has 13 residues. Germline CDR1 LNHDA, CDR2 SQIVND (reference sequence). In nucleotides, the CDR3 is TGTGCCAGTAGTCACAGGGGATACAATGAGCAGTTCTTC. It is translated as CASSHRGYNEQFF.

J is TRBJ1-1 and V is TRBV2; TRBD1 aligns across 8 bases. The trim removed 2 bases at V and 2 bases at J, leaving 7 bases unmatched. Germline values: CDR1 SNHLY, CDR2 FYNNEI. The CDR3 is 16 residues long. This chain's CDR3 is CASSELSGQENTEAFF. Here the CDR3 DNA reads TGTGCCAGCAGTGAACTCTCGGGACAGGAAAACACTGAAGCTTTCTTT.

This rearrangement joins TRBV2 to TRBJ1-2; 7 bases match TRBD1. Trimming at V came to 7 bases and at J to 1 base, leaving 9 bases not matched to a gene. CDR3 length: 15 residues. CDR1 SNHLY and CDR2 FYNNEI come from the germline V gene. CDR3 in amino acids: CASKGAGWVNYGYTF. The CDR3, as DNA: TGTGCCAGCAAGGGGGCAGGGTGGGTTAACTATGGCTACACCTTC.

The rearrangement joins TRBV7-9 to TRBJ1-1, with D unresolved. CDR3 length: 12 amino acids. V gave up 6 bases and J gave up 3 bases, with 8 bases separating them. Germline CDR1 is SEHNR and CDR2 is FQNEAQ (reference sequence). In DNA form, the CDR3 reads TGTGCCAGCAGTTCTTGGGACACTGAAGCTTTCTTT. It is translated as CASSSWDTEAFF.

This rearrangement joins TRBV6-6 to TRBJ2-7; D might be TRBD2 (6 bases). CDR1 and CDR2 from the germline V gene are MNHNY and SVGAGI (reference sequence). The CDR3 runs to 13 residues. V was trimmed by 2 bases and J by 3 bases, leaving 8 bases between them. The CDR3 here is CASSYRGGYEQYF. CDR3 nucleotide sequence: TGTGCCAGCAGTTACAGGGGAGGCTACGAGCAGTACTTC.

This clone showed up just once. The rearrangement links TRBV6-5 to TRBJ1-1, with D possibly TRBD1 on 6 matching bases. The CDR3 length is 13 residues. V was trimmed by 5 bases and J by 10 bases, leaving 17 bases between them. Germline values: CDR1 MNHEY, CDR2 SVGAGI. This CDR3 is CASSPRQDLGAFF. The CDR3 DNA reads as TGTGCCAGCAGTCCCCGACAGGACTTAGGAGCTTTCTTT.

The V gene is TRBV6-2 or TRBV6-3, the J gene TRBJ2-4; TRBD1 is a possible D gene (6 bases). With 2 bases removed from V and 1 base from J, the gap between germline ends came to 9 bases. Per the germline V gene, CDR1 is MNHEY and CDR2 is SVGEGT. CDR3 length: 15 amino acids. The CDR3 loop reads CASSYGGWAKNIQYF. CDR3 bases: TGTGCCAGCAGTTACGGGGGCTGGGCCAAAAACATTCAGTACTTC.

The V gene is TRBV7-2, the J gene TRBJ1-2; TRBD1 matches at 7 bases. The CDR3 spans 15 residues. V dropped 3 bases and J dropped 2; count of bases not matched to a gene: 6. In germline, CDR1 is SGHTA, CDR2 FQGNSA. The CDR3 here is CASSFSTQGNYGYTF. CDR3 bases: TGTGCCAGCAGCTTTTCGACACAGGGGAACTATGGCTACACCTTC.

The chain combines TRBV30 with TRBJ2-7; 8 positions agree with TRBD2. V shed 4 bases and J 3 bases; nucleotides not matched to a gene: 5. Germline-derived CDR1 and CDR2 are GTSNPN and SVGIG (reference sequence). The CDR3 consists of 13 residues. CDR3 in amino acids: CAWIGGGNYEQYF. CDR3 nucleotides: TGTGCCTGGATCGGCGGGGGGAACTACGAGCAGTACTTC. The full variable domain, rest sourced from reference TRBV30 and TRBJ2-7, is SQTIHQWPATLVQPVGSPLSLECTVEGTSNPNLYWYRQAAGRGLQLLFYSVGIGQISSEVPQNLSASRPQDRQFILSSKKLLLSDSGFYLCAWIGGGNYEQYFGPGTRLTVT.

This clone showed up just a few times. In nucleotides, the CDR3 is TGTGCCAGCAGCCTCAACCAGGCTTCCTACGAGCAGTACTTC. Amino acid sequence: CASSLNQASYEQYF. This chain connects TRBV5-5 to TRBJ2-7; D not resolved. V gave up 4 bases and J gave up 1 base, with 12 bases separating them. There are 14 residues in the CDR3. The germline V gene encodes CDR1 SGHKS and CDR2 YYEKEE (reference sequence).

This clone was seen a few times. This chain connects TRBV28 to TRBJ1-1, with D uncertain. Trimming cost V 1 base and J 11 bases, with 11 bases left between them. Germline V lookup: CDR1 MDHEN, CDR2 SYDVKM. The CDR3 runs 12 residues. The CDR3 sequence is CASSLSATGAFF. CDR3 sequence (DNA): TGTGCCAGCAGTTTATCGGCAACCGGGGCTTTCTTT.

The chain carries TRBV27 and TRBJ2-3, with TRBD1 matching over 9 bases. CDR1 is MNHEY, CDR2 SMNVEV, per germline (reference sequence). This CDR3 region has 14 residues. The V and J ends lost 4 bases and 4 bases, in that order; junction bases with no gene match: 3. The CDR3 protein is CASSSRTGADTQYF. The CDR3 DNA reads TGTGCCAGCAGTTCACGGACAGGGGCAGATACGCAGTATTTT.

V and J are TRBV19 and TRBJ1-1; TRBD1 matches 8 bases. V was pared by 3 bases and J by 3 bases, with 15 bases of the junction left unmatched. This CDR3 is built from 18 residues. Germline lookup yields CDR1 LNHDA and CDR2 SQIVND (reference sequence). As DNA, the CDR3 is TGTGCCAGTAGTATCCTAAGTGTTGGCAGGGGGCGAGACACTGAAGCTTTCTTT. This codes for CASSILSVGRGRDTEAFF.

This clone was seen a few times. Other DNA sequences in this sample translate to the same CDR3. The chain is built from TRBV29-1 and TRBJ2-2; D gene ambiguous. With 6 bases removed from V and 1 base from J, the gap between germline ends came to 6 bases. The length of the CDR3 is 12 residues. Germline V gene data show CDR1 as SQVTM and CDR2 as ANQGSEA. The CDR3 nucleotides read TGCAGCGTAAAGGAGAACACCGGGGAGCTGTTTTTT. Translation gives CSVKENTGELFF.

This clone was found a few times. The genes are TRBV4-3 and TRBJ2-7; D is perhaps TRBD1 (6 bases). The V end lost 4 bases, the J end lost 1 base, and 17 bases lay between the germline ends. Germline CDR1 reads LGHNA; CDR2 reads YSLEER. The CDR3 spans 16 residues. The CDR3 is CASSRAPGTSSYEQYF. CDR3 in DNA: TGCGCCAGCAGCCGGGCCCCCGGGACATCTTCCTACGAGCAGTACTTC.

This clone has just a few counts. V is TRBV7-9 and J is TRBJ1-2, with D perhaps TRBD1 (6 bases). V lost 4 bases and J 5 bases, leaving 11 bases between the germline ends. This CDR3 has 13 residues. The germline CDR1 and CDR2 sequences are SEHNR and FQNEAQ (reference sequence). CDR3 in amino acids: CASSSPGQYGYTF. CDR3 coding DNA: TGTGCCAGCAGCTCTCCCGGACAGTATGGCTACACCTTC.

The chain is built from TRBV30 and TRBJ1-2; D may be TRBD1 (6 bases). Germline values: CDR1 GTSNPN, CDR2 SVGIG (reference sequence). Trimming removed 3 bases at V and 8 bases at J, with 22 bases between. CDR3 size: 15 residues. The CDR3 nucleotides are TGTGCCTGGAGCCCGGACGGGACATTAGGATGGGGCTACACCTTC. Its protein product is CAWSPDGTLGWGYTF.

By sample fraction, this clone is medium-sized. The V call is TRBV9, the J call TRBJ1-3; no clear D gene. The CDR3 is 15 residues long. Trimming took 0 bases from V and 4 from J, leaving 11 bases between them. Germline CDR1 is SGDLS and CDR2 is YYNGEE. The CDR3 nucleotides read TGTGCCAGCAGCGTAGGGGCCGACCTCGGAAACACCATATATTTT. Translation: CASSVGADLGNTIYF.

The V gene is TRBV7-2, the J gene TRBJ2-2; D is perhaps TRBD1 (6 bases). This CDR3 is 16 amino acids long. Trimming took off 6 bases at V and 0 bases at J, with 14 bases between the two ends. The V gene's germline CDR1 is SGHTA and CDR2 FQGNSA. CDR3: CASRMPGHPNTGELFF. The CDR3 DNA reads TGTGCCAGCAGGATGCCGGGACACCCGAACACCGGGGAGCTGTTTTTT.

V gene TRBV20-1 combines with J gene TRBJ2-3; maybe TRBD2 (6 bases). This CDR3 has 11 residues. The ends were cut back, 6 bases at V and 12 bases at J, with 16 bases in the middle. CDR1 is DFQATT, CDR2 SNEGSKA, per germline (reference sequence). CDR3 DNA sequence: TGCAGTGCGAGGAATAGCGGTCTTCAGTATTTT. Translation gives CSARNSGLQYF.

Here the CDR3 DNA reads TGTGCCTGGGAGGAGGGAAACGAGCAGTACTTC. It translates to CAWEEGNEQYF. The genes are TRBV30 and TRBJ2-7; possible D gene TRBD2, 6 bases. Germline CDR1 and CDR2: GTSNPN and SVGIG (reference sequence). V was trimmed by 5 bases and J by 5 bases, leaving 10 bases between them. This CDR3 region has 11 residues.

The chain is built from TRBV27 and TRBJ2-7; D remains unclear. Trimming cost V 2 bases and J 2 bases, with 10 bases left between them. The CDR3 spans 14 residues. Germline V gene sequence: CDR1 MNHEY, CDR2 SMNVEV (reference sequence). The CDR3 is CASSLLPYTYEQYF. CDR3 sequence (DNA): TGTGCCAGCAGTTTACTCCCGTATACCTACGAGCAGTACTTC.

This clone is medium-sized within its sample. The rearrangement links TRBV4-1 to TRBJ1-5; D possibly corresponds to TRBD1 (5 bases). Germline V CDR1 and CDR2: MGHRA, YSYEKL. The CDR3 consists of 15 residues. V gave up 0 bases and J gave up 7 bases, with 13 bases separating them. The CDR3 nucleotides read TGCGCCAGCAGCCAAGAGAAGGGGAAGTACCAGCCCCAGCATTTT. Translation gives CASSQEKGKYQPQHF.

The genes are TRBV9 and TRBJ2-5, with a tentative D call TRBD2 (6 bases). Germline V gene lookup returns CDR1 SGDLS and CDR2 YYNGEE. The germline V and J ends were trimmed by 0 bases and 2 bases, with 14 bases remaining between them. The CDR3 contains 16 residues. CDR3 in amino acids: CASSVDAGSKQETQYF. The DNA of the CDR3 is TGTGCCAGCAGCGTAGACGCGGGGAGCAAACAAGAGACCCAGTACTTC.

The chain carries TRBV19 and TRBJ1-2; a possible D gene is TRBD1 (5 bases). The CDR3 totals 14 residues. V lost 3 bases and J 4 bases, leaving 12 bases between the germline ends. Germline V gene lookup returns CDR1 LNHDA and CDR2 SQIVND (reference sequence). CDR3 in DNA: TGTGCCAGTAGTATTGGTGACAGTCCCTATGGCTACACCTTC. Its translation: CASSIGDSPYGYTF.

The rearrangement links TRBV7-2 to TRBJ2-5, with 11 bases matching TRBD2. Germline V gives CDR1 SGHTA, CDR2 FQGNSA. The V and J ends lost 5 bases and 1 base, in that order; junction bases with no gene match: 6. The CDR3 runs to 16 residues. Here the CDR3 reads CASSSTSGGLQETQYF. As DNA, the CDR3 is TGTGCCAGCAGCAGTACTAGCGGGGGACTCCAAGAGACCCAGTACTTC. Full variable domain (missing parts from reference TRBV7-2 and TRBJ2-5): GAGVSQSPSNKVTEKGKDVELRCDPISGHTALYWYRQSLGQGLEFLIYFQGNSAPDKSGLPSDRFSAERTGGSVSTLTIQRTQQEDSAVYLCASSSTSGGLQETQYFGPGTRLLVL.

The CDR3 sequence: CASTTDRGGANYGYTF. The CDR3 bases are TGCGCCAGCACAACGGACAGGGGAGGGGCTAACTATGGCTACACCTTC. The chain links TRBV4-1 to TRBJ1-2; 9 bases agree with TRBD1. The germline gives CDR1 MGHRA, CDR2 YSYEKL. CDR3 length: 16 residues. V was clipped by 7 bases and J by 0 bases; unmatched bases: 9.

This clone has only a few counts. The chain employs TRBV5-6 and TRBJ2-2; D ambiguous. The germline V gene encodes CDR1 SGHDT and CDR2 YYEEEE. CDR3 size: 12 residues. Trimming shortened V by 3 bases and J by 6 bases, and 6 bases separated the two germline ends. CDR3 sequence (DNA): TGTGCCAGCAGCTGGTCCTCCGGGGAGCTGTTTTTT. Amino acid sequence: CASSWSSGELFF.

V gene TRBV9 combines with J gene TRBJ2-1; 10 bases are a match to TRBD2. With 3 bases clipped from V and 6 bases from J, the junction kept 6 bases outside the gene matches. This CDR3 has 15 residues. The germline V gene encodes CDR1 SGDLS and CDR2 YYNGEE. The CDR3 bases are TGTGCCAGCAGCGAGAGCGGGGGGGCCCTCAATGAGCAGTTCTTC. It is translated as CASSESGGALNEQFF.

By sample share, this clone is medium-sized (0.01 to 0.1%). V and J are TRBV9 and TRBJ1-1; unclear D gene. V was trimmed by 1 base and J by 2 bases, leaving 15 bases between them. The germline V gene has CDR1 SGDLS and CDR2 YYNGEE. The CDR3 has 16 amino acids. The CDR3 DNA sequence: TGTGCCAGCAGCGTATGGGAGGTGGGAAAAAACACTGAAGCTTTCTTT. This translates into CASSVWEVGKNTEAFF.

J is TRBJ2-3 and V is TRBV7-9, with 7 positions matching TRBD1. In germline, CDR1 is SEHNR, CDR2 FQNEAQ (reference sequence). V shed 7 bases, J shed 2 bases, and the junction held 6 bases outside the gene matches. The CDR3 spans 14 residues. CDR3: CASNRDRVTDTQYF. The CDR3 DNA follows: TGTGCCAGCAACCGAGACAGGGTCACAGATACGCAGTATTTT.